The table lists the clone carrying this TCR beta chain with many counts. These data belong to a study of early T cells in non-severe SARS-CoV-2 infection. TCRdb re-derived calls from the 5' RACE reads in MiXCR, one entry per CDR3 protein. The data show about 39,000 distinct CDR3 sequences, 5.5% to 7% seen once. The source of this sequence is an adult who was a healthcare worker with PCR-confirmed SARS-CoV-2 infection or an uninfected control (not recorded which). This specimen consisted of whole blood, obtained at baseline.

The CDR3, as DNA: TGTGCCAGCAGCGTAGAGGGTCAATTCCATGAGCAGTTCTTC. It is translated as CASSVEGQFHEQFF. This chain uses TRBV9 with TRBJ2-1; D unclear. The germline V gene has CDR1 SGDLS and CDR2 YYNGEE. Trimming left V 0 bases short and J 8 bases short, with 12 bases between. This CDR3 comprises 14 residues.